What follows are 14 T cell receptor beta chains derived from one specimen sequenced in a study of T cells in Graves' hyperthyroidism and ophthalmopathy. TCR beta CDR3 sequences were amplified from RNA transcripts. HTBI primers drove first-round RT-PCR of the TCR CDR3. Via MiXCR, TCRdb re-called the multiplex PCR reads, giving one row per CDR3 protein. The sample contains a few hundred thousand distinct CDR3 sequences, roughly 16% of which appear only once. The sample consisted of blood. All receptors come from a woman aged 35 to 49 with Graves' ophthalmopathy.

This clonotype was recorded at least ten times. The chain joins TRBV28 to TRBJ2-7; D is possibly TRBD1 or TRBD2 (5 bases each). Germline CDR1 and CDR2: MDHEN and SYDVKM. The length of the CDR3 is 13 residues. Between the trimmed V and J ends, which lost 4 bases and 3 bases, there was a span of 10 bases. In nucleotides, the CDR3 is TGTGCCAGCAGTTCTCATGGGGGCTACGAGCAGTACTTC. Translated, it gives CASSSHGGYEQYF.

This clonotype was recorded a few times. The rearrangement links TRBV4-2 to TRBJ1-1, with unresolved D. This CDR3 comprises 14 residues. The germline gives CDR1 LGHNA, CDR2 YNFKEQ. V lost 1 base, J lost 0 bases, and 6 bases lay in between. The CDR3 DNA reads TGTGCCAGCAGCCAAGCAGTCATGAACACTGAAGCTTTCTTT. Encoded protein: CASSQAVMNTEAFF.

This rearrangement joins TRBV6-1 to TRBJ1-2, with D possibly TRBD1 on 6 matching bases. V gave up 8 bases and J gave up 4 bases, with 14 bases separating them. The CDR3 has 13 residues. Germline CDR1 reads MNHNS; CDR2 reads SASEGT. This CDR3 reads CASGAGAFYGYTF. CDR3 bases: TGTGCCAGCGGGGCAGGGGCCTTCTATGGCTACACCTTC.

In this sample, this clonotype turned up many times. The chain uses TRBV10-3 and TRBJ2-7, with D uncertain. V dropped 7 bases and J dropped 5 bases, with 15 bases sitting between them. Per germline, CDR1 ENHRY and CDR2 SYGVKD. The CDR3 has 13 residues. CDR3 DNA: TGTGCCATCAAGGCGACGGACGCCGACGAGCAGTACTTC. Its translation: CAIKATDADEQYF.

Turning to this clonotype: The junction shows a germline mismatch at one end, possibly a read error. This rearrangement joins TRBV2 to TRBJ2-2, with TRBD1 matching 8 bases. Germline CDR1 SNHLY, CDR2 FYNNEI. This CDR3 is built from 16 residues. CDR3 sequence reads: CASSPPQGAGTGGLFF. CDR3 bases: TGTGCCAGCAGCCCCCCGCAGGGGGCCGGCACCGGGGGGCTGTTTTTT.

The chain links TRBV7-9 to TRBJ2-3; 7 positions agree with TRBD2. The germline CDR1 and CDR2 sequences are SEHNR and FQNEAQ (reference sequence). Losses at the gene ends were 1 base for V and 6 bases for J; bases not matched to a gene: 7. The CDR3 contains 15 residues. In nucleotides, the CDR3 is TGTGCCAGCAGCTTAGGTTGGGCGGGAGTGGATACGCAGTATTTT. Its translation is CASSLGWAGVDTQYF.

The chain has TRBV9 and TRBJ2-7; D gene uncertain. V dropped 1 base and J dropped 4 bases, with 15 bases sitting between them. CDR1 and CDR2 (germline): SGDLS, YYNGEE. CDR3 size: 15 residues. CDR3 protein: CASSVNTAALYEQYF. CDR3 sequence (DNA): TGTGCCAGCAGCGTAAACACCGCGGCCCTTTACGAGCAGTACTTC.

This clonotype was observed many times. The chain uses TRBV3-1 and TRBJ2-1; maybe TRBD2 (8 bases). In germline, CDR1 is LGHDT, CDR2 YNNKEL (reference sequence). The V and J ends lost 1 base and 7 bases respectively, with 26 bases between them. The CDR3 totals 19 residues. CDR3 protein: CASSQATSGPPGGWNEQFF. The CDR3 DNA reads as TGTGCCAGCAGCCAAGCTACTAGCGGCCCTCCAGGGGGGTGGAATGAGCAGTTCTTC.

At least ten counts were recorded for this clonotype. The gene calls are TRBV20-1 and TRBJ2-7; no clear D gene. Germline CDR1 reads DFQATT; CDR2 reads SNEGSKA (reference sequence). The CDR3 has 14 amino acids. Trimming shortened V by 3 bases and J by 6 bases, and 18 bases separated the two germline ends. The CDR3 sequence is CSASSGRTKGEQYF. The DNA for the CDR3 is TGCAGTGCTAGCTCTGGTCGTACCAAAGGCGAGCAGTACTTC.

This clonotype was counted ten times or more. The rearrangement uses TRBV27 and TRBJ2-1, with D hard to call. Trimming shortened V by 2 bases and J by 0 bases, and 5 bases separated the two germline ends. The CDR3 has 14 residues. The germline gives CDR1 MNHEY, CDR2 SMNVEV (reference sequence). The CDR3 nucleotides are TGTGCCAGCAGTTTAGCGACCTCCTACAATGAGCAGTTCTTC. Its translation is CASSLATSYNEQFF.

V and J are TRBV28 and TRBJ2-1; possible D gene TRBD2, 6 bases. V lost 7 bases to trimming and J lost 5 bases, with 12 bases between them. The CDR3 is 13 amino acids. CDR1 is MDHEN, CDR2 SYDVKM, per germline. CDR3 in amino acids: CASNGRSDNEQFF. In nucleotides, the CDR3 is TGTGCCAGCAACGGGAGAAGCGACAATGAGCAGTTCTTC.

V and J are TRBV4-1 and TRBJ2-1; 8 bases line up with TRBD2. CDR1 and CDR2 from the germline V gene are MGHRA and YSYEKL. This CDR3 region has 15 residues. Trimming took 3 bases from V and 2 from J; bases not matched to a gene: 3. The CDR3 is CASSQQREPYNEQFF. In nucleotides, the CDR3 is TGCGCCAGCAGCCAGCAGCGGGAGCCCTACAATGAGCAGTTCTTC.

This clonotype was counted between two and nine times. The V gene is TRBV3-1, the J gene TRBJ2-3; TRBD2 might be the D (5 bases). This CDR3 comprises 12 residues. V lost 11 bases to trimming and J lost 5 bases, with 14 bases between them. Germline V lookup: CDR1 LGHDT, CDR2 YNNKEL (reference sequence). CDR3 residues: CAAGGNGDTQYF. In DNA, the CDR3 is TGTGCCGCAGGAGGTAATGGAGATACGCAGTATTTT.

This clonotype was observed at least ten times. The chain is built from TRBV5-1 and TRBJ2-2; 12 bases are shared with TRBD2. V lost 4 bases, J lost 2 bases, and 3 bases stayed unmatched. The CDR3 has 16 amino acids. Per the germline V gene, CDR1 is SGHRS and CDR2 is YFSETQ. This CDR3 reads CASSGGLAGNTGELFF. CDR3 coding DNA: TGCGCCAGCAGCGGCGGACTAGCGGGAAACACCGGGGAGCTGTTTTTT.